Listed here is a single T cell receptor (beta chain). These data are taken from a study of T-cell memory formation after mild COVID-19. CDR1 and CDR2 from the germline V gene are SGHRS and YFSETQ. With 2 bases removed from V and 8 bases from J, the gap between germline ends came to 22 bases. The CDR3 loop spans 16 amino acids. TCRdb fed the 5' RACE reads into MiXCR, producing one record per CDR3 protein. The sample records a few hundred thousand distinct CDR3 sequences, about a sixth being singletons. The sequenced sample consisted of PBMCs or a T cell subset sorted from them (not recorded which). The sequence was obtained from a young man who had mild COVID-19 (a few samples of this study predate the infection). Cell type and time point are not known. The rearrangement uses TRBV5-1 and TRBJ1-2; D is possibly TRBD1 (5 bases). Here the CDR3 reads CASSFIPRAGFRGYTF. As DNA, the CDR3 is TGCGCCAGCAGCTTCATCCCCAGGGCGGGTTTCAGAGGCTACACCTTC. The variable domain in full, with the rest retrieved from reference TRBV5-1 and TRBJ1-2, is KAGVTQTPRYLIKTRGQQVTLSCSPISGHRSVSWYQQTPGQGLQFLFEYFSETQRNKGNFPGRFSGRQFSNSRSEMNVSTLELGDSALYLCASSFIPRAGFRGYTFGSGTRLTVV.